This record covers a single TCR beta chain. The target antigen is unknown. Combining a sample-barcoded 5' primer with a J-beta primer mix, a second PCR ran for 7 to 11 cycles. Using its own MiXCR run on the 5' RACE reads, TCRdb lists one record per CDR3 protein. The sample lists 1.2 million to 1.5 million distinct CDR3 sequences, roughly 59% occurring once. This sample stems from a study of blood T cells in healthy people across ages. General study points: Estimates drawn from one million T cells were deemed to understate diversity.

Germline V gene lookup returns CDR1 LGHDT and CDR2 YNNKEL (reference sequence). CDR3 length equals 15 residues. V gave up 4 bases and J gave up 4 bases, with 14 bases separating them. This receptor was taken from a man in his late teens or twenties in good health. The J gene is TRBJ1-5, the V gene TRBV3-1, with D tentatively TRBD1 (6 bases). Sequencing was done on a sample of blood. The CDR3 protein is CASSLSGTRNQPQHF. For the CDR3, the DNA is TGTGCCAGCAGCCTATCCGGGACAAGAAATCAGCCCCAGCATTTT. Variable domain in full (rest from reference TRBV3-1 and TRBJ1-5): DTAVSQTPKYLVTQMGNDKSIKCEQNLGHDTMYWYKQDSKKFLKIMFSYNNKELIINETVPNRFSPKSPDKAHLNLHINSLELGDSAVYFCASSLSGTRNQPQHFGDGTRLSIL.